Listed below are T cell receptor beta chains from one sample, sequenced in a study of Tregs in tolerant kidney transplant recipients. Sequencing used immunoSEQ multiplex PCR; TCRdb keeps in-frame clones, though not all of them. The sample records roughly 250,000 clones, approximately 83% being singletons. The sequenced sample consisted of CD4+ T cells from blood. The receptors stem from a human donor in good health. Both conserved end residues are trimmed from each CDR3.

CDR3 length	V gene	CDR3 protein
16	TRBV4-1	ASSQPLRTSGGADEQF
14	TRBV5-1	ASSLAVTALNEKLF
13	TRBV6-4	ASSEEEGGYNEQF
12	TRBV15	ATSTDRSVTEAF
11	TRBV21-1	ASSDHMNTEAF
13	TRBV6-1	ASSGRTSGDYEQY
11	TRBV5-1	ASSLGPTDTQY
12	TRBV11-1	ASSLLGVNYGYT
11	TRBV6-5	ASSYRASHEQF
12	TRBV7-6	ASSLAPSRTEAF
12	TRBV6-5	ASSYGSRGNTIY
15	TRBV11-2	ASSSLRTLRAKNIQY
12	TRBV5-1	ASSRDRDNSPLH
14	TRBV7-2	ASSLGGGGFSYEQY
13	TRBV5-8	ASSPQGAGMYEQY
12	TRBV9	ASSVIEMNTEAF
15	TRBV19	ASSIGFRGRLGGELF
11	TRBV25-1	ASSGDTRSTQY
12	TRBV1	TSSQEIPPYEQY
14	TRBV7-6	ASREGPSSYNSPLH
11	TRBV7-2	ASSPYLNTEAF
13	TRBV18	ASSPYDRGRVSQY